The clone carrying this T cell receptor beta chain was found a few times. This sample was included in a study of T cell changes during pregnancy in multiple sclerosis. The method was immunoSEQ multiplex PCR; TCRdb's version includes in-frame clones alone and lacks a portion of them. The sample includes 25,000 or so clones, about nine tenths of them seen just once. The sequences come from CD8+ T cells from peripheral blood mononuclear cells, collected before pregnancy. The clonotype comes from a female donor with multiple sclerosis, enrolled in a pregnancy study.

CDR3 loop: CATETGTEAFF. Written as DNA, the CDR3 is TGTGCCACCGAGACAGGTACTGAAGCTTTCTTT. The chain recombines TRBV10-3 with TRBJ1-1, with a tentative D call TRBD1 (6 bases). Germline CDR1 reads ENHRY; CDR2 reads SYGVKD. The CDR3 extends over 11 amino acids. V was shortened by 10 bases and J by 5 bases, with 11 bases between the two germline ends.